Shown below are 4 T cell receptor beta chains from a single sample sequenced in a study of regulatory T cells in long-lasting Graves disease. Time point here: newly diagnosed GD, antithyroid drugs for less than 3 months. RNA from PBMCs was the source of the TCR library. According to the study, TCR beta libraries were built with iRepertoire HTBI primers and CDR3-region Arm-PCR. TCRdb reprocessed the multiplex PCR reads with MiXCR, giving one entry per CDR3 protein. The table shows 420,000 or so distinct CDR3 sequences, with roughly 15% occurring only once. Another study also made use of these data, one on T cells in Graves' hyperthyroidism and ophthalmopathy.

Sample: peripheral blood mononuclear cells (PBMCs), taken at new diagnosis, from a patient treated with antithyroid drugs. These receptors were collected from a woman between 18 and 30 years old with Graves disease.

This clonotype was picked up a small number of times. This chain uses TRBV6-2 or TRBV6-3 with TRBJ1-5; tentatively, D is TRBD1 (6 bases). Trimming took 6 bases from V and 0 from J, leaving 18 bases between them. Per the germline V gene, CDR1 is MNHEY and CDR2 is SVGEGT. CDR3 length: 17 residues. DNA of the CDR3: TGTGCCAGCAGCTTCCTTACAACAGGGATTAGCAATCAGCCCCAGCATTTT. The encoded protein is CASSFLTTGISNQPQHF.

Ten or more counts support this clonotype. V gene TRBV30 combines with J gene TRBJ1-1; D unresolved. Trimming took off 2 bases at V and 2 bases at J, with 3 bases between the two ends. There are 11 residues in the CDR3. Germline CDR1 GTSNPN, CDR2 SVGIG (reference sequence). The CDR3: CAWSRNTEAFF. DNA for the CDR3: TGTGCCTGGAGTCGAAACACTGAAGCTTTCTTT.

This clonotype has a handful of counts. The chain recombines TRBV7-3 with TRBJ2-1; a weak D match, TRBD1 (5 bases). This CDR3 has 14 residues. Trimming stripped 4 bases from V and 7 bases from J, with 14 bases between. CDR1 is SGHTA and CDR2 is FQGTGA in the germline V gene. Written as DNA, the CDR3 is TGTGCCAGCAGCTCATGGGGCAGCAATAATGAGCAGTTCTTC. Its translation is CASSSWGSNNEQFF.

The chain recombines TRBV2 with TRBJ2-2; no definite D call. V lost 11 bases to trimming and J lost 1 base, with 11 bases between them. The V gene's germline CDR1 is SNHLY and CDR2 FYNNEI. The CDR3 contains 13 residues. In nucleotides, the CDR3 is TGTGCCGATAGCAGACAGAACACCGGGGAGCTGTTTTTT. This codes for CADSRQNTGELFF.